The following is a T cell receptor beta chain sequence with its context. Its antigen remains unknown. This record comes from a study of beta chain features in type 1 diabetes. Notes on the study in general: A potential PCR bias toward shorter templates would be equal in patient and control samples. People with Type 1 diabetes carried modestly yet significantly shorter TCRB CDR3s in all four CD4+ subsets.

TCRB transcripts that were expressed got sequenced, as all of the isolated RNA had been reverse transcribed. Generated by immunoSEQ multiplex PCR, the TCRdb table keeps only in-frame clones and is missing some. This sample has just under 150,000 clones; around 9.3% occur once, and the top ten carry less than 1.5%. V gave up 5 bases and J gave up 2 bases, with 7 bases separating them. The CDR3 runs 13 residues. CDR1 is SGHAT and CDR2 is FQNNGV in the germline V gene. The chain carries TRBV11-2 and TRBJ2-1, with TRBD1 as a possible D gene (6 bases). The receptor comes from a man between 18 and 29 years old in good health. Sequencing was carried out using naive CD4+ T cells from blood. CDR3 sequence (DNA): TGTGCCAGCAGCCCAGGGGCCTACAATGAGCAGTTCTTC. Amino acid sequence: CASSPGAYNEQFF.